This TCR beta chain was identified in a study of control samples from healthy donors and cancer patients. Produced via immunoSEQ multiplex PCR; TCRdb's table is partial and in-frame only. This sample has 150,000 to 200,000 clones, with around 90% found just once. CDR1 is LNHNV, CDR2 YYDKDF, per germline (reference sequence). The CDR3 has 12 amino acids. V was trimmed by 5 bases and J by 4 bases, leaving 8 bases between them. The receptor comes from a woman aged 45-65 years in good health. Sequencing was done on a sample of blood. V and J are TRBV15 and TRBJ1-2, with D hard to call. Here the CDR3 reads CATSEDSYGYTF. Written as DNA, the CDR3 is TGTGCCACCAGCGAGGATTCCTATGGCTACACCTTC.